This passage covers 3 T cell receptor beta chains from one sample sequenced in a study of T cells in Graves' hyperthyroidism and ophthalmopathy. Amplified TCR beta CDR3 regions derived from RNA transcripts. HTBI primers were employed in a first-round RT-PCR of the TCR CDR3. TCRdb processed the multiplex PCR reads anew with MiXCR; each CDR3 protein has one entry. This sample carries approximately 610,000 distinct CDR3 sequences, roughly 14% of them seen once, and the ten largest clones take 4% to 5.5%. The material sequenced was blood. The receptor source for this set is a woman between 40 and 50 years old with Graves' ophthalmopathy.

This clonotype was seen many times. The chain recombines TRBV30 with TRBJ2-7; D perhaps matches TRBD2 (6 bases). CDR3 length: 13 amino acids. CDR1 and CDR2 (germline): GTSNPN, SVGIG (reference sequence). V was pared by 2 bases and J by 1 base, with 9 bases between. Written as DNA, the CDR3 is TGTGCCTGGAGTCGTGGGACTTCCTACGAGCAGTACTTC. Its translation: CAWSRGTSYEQYF.

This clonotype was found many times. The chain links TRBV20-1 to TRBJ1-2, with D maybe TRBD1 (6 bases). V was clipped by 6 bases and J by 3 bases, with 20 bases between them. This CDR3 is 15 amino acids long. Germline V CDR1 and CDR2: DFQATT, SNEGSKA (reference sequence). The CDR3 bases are TGCAGTGCCCCTGTGTCCGGGACAAAAGACTATGGCTACACCTTC. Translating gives CSAPVSGTKDYGYTF.

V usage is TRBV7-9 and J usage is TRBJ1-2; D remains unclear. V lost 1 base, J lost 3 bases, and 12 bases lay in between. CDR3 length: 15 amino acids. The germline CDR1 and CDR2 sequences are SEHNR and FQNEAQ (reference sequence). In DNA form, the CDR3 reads TGTGCCAGCAGCTTAGGGACGGAACCCTACTATGGCTACACCTTC. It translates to CASSLGTEPYYGYTF.